The next 5 T cell receptor beta chains were all read from a single sample in a study of T cells after yellow fever vaccination. TCRdb recomputed calls from the 5' RACE reads with MiXCR, one row per CDR3 protein. The sample consists of about 320,000 distinct CDR3 sequences, 3.5% to 4.5% of them appearing once. Sequenced material: PBMCs, taken 15 days after the yellow fever booster vaccination. The receptors derive from a man aged 18 to 30 who received the YFV17D yellow fever vaccine.

There are many counts of this clonotype. The J gene is TRBJ2-3, the V gene TRBV4-1, with D unclear. V lost 2 bases and J lost 4, with 7 bases in between. Germline CDR1 is MGHRA and CDR2 is YSYEKL. CDR3 length: 13 amino acids. CDR3 DNA: TGCGCCAGCAGCCAATACAGACCAGATACGCAGTATTTT. Translation gives CASSQYRPDTQYF.

This clonotype was counted between two and nine times. The gene calls are TRBV2 and TRBJ1-5; D unclear. Germline CDR1 and CDR2: SNHLY and FYNNEI. The ends were cut back, 4 bases at V and 5 bases at J, with 9 bases in the middle. This CDR3 has 13 amino acids. Here the CDR3 reads CASSVSTHQPQHF. CDR3 bases: TGTGCCAGCAGTGTGTCCACCCATCAGCCCCAGCATTTT.

The table lists this clonotype with many counts. The V and J genes are TRBV4-3 and TRBJ1-2; TRBD1 matches 7 bases. The CDR3 has 15 amino acids. The germline V gene has CDR1 LGHNA and CDR2 YSLEER. With V trimmed by 4 bases and J by 2 bases, 7 bases remained unmatched. The CDR3 nucleotides are TGCGCCAGCAGCCTGTCGGGACAGATAAACTATGGCTACACCTTC. Protein: CASSLSGQINYGYTF.

The sample holds a few counts of this clonotype. This chain connects TRBV4-3 to TRBJ2-3, with 10 positions matching TRBD2. The V gene's germline CDR1 is LGHNA and CDR2 YSLEER. V trimming: 4 bases; J trimming: 1 base; junction bases outside the gene matches: 8. The CDR3 runs to 17 residues. The CDR3 here is CASSPSSGGFGTDTQYF. The CDR3 bases are TGCGCCAGCAGCCCCTCTAGCGGGGGATTTGGCACAGATACGCAGTATTTT.

This clonotype was picked up many times. The chain carries TRBV20-1 and TRBJ2-3; D remains unclear. The CDR3 length is 14 residues. CDR1 is DFQATT, CDR2 SNEGSKA, per germline (reference sequence). The ends were cut back, 6 bases at V and 7 bases at J, with 20 bases in the middle. The DNA for the CDR3 is TGCAGTGCACTGACACAGTTTCTTGTGAATACGCAGTATTTT. As protein: CSALTQFLVNTQYF.